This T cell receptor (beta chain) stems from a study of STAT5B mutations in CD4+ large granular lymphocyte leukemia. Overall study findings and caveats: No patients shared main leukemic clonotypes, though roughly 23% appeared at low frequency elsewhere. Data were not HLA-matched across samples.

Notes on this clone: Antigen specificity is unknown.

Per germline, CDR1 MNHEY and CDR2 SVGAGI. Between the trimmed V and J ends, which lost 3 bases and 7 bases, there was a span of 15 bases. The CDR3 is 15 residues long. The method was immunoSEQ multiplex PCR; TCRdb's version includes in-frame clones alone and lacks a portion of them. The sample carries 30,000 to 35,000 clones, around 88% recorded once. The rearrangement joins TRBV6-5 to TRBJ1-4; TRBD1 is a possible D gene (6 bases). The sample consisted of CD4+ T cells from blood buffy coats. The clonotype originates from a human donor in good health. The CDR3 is CASSYDTGATEKLFF. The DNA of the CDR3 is TGTGCCAGCAGTTATGATACGGGGGCGACTGAAAAACTGTTTTTT.